This record concerns one T cell receptor (beta chain) sequence. CDR3 length: 15 amino acids. In germline, CDR1 is SGDLS, CDR2 YYNGEE. Between the trimmed V and J ends, which lost 4 bases and 4 bases, there was a span of 15 bases. These data belong to a study of blood T cell repertoires in COVID-19. Overall study: Collection of acute and convalescent COVID-19 samples took place in the United States, Italy and Spain. T cells, B-cell-depleted T cells, or PBMCs supplied cDNA or gDNA.

In the authors' methods: Nucleated cell counts were estimated from reference gene primer amplification. Libraries were prepared by immunoSEQ multiplex PCR; TCRdb keeps only in-frame clonotypes and omits some of them. The DNA was the basis for D and trimming; V, J and clone size are from that table. The sample shows 150,000 or so clones, roughly 80% of them seen only once. The chain is built from TRBV9 and TRBJ2-1; D might be TRBD1 (5 bases). This sequence originates from a woman aged 50 to 60 with active or convalescent COVID-19. Material: peripheral blood. CDR3 in amino acids: CASSPADREYNEQFF. The CDR3 DNA follows: TGTGCCAGCAGCCCCGCCGACAGAGAATACAATGAGCAGTTCTTC.